One sample yielded the 9 T cell receptor beta chains listed below, sequenced in a study of glioma-infiltrating T cells. Using RNA template, CDR3s of TCR alpha and beta were amplified with iRepertoire arm-PCR. Using its own MiXCR run on the multiplex PCR reads, TCRdb lists one record per CDR3 protein. This sample has about 190,000 distinct CDR3 sequences; approximately 30% occur once, and the top ten carry 20% to 25%. Sequencing was performed on glioma tissue, nonneoplastic brain tissue, or PBMCs (not recorded which). The receptors shown here come from a human donor with low-grade glioma or glioblastoma, undergoing nonglioma brain surgery, or in good health (not recorded which).

The DNA for the CDR3 is TGCGCCAGCAGCCAAGATCTTAGCGGGAGTGGTGCAGATACGCAGTATTTT. It encodes CASSQDLSGSGADTQYF. The gene calls are TRBV4-3 and TRBJ2-3; TRBD2 matches at 9 bases. The V gene end was trimmed by 0 bases and the J gene end by 4 bases; junction bases not matched to a gene: 8. Germline V gene lookup returns CDR1 LGHNA and CDR2 YSLEER. The CDR3 runs to 17 residues.

Comment on this clonotype: Germline and junction disagree at one end, which may indicate a read error. The chain carries TRBV7-6 and TRBJ2-3; 14 bases fit TRBD2. This CDR3 has 19 amino acids. Germline lookup yields CDR1 SGHVS and CDR2 FNYEAQ. The CDR3 protein is CASSQGTSGRKTNTDTQYF. CDR3 sequence (DNA): TGCGCCAGCAGCCAGGGGACTAGCGGGAGAAAGACCAACACAGATACGCAGTATTTT.

The V gene is TRBV6-5, the J gene TRBJ2-1, with 10 positions matching TRBD2. This CDR3 is 15 amino acids long. Trimming removed 2 bases from V and 5 bases from J; junction bases left unmatched: 3. Germline V gene sequence: CDR1 MNHEY, CDR2 SVGAGI. The CDR3: CASSYRGLADNEQFF. CDR3 nucleotides: TGTGCCAGCAGTTACAGAGGACTAGCGGACAATGAGCAGTTCTTC.

As to this clonotype: A much larger clone lies a single base off, so this may be a read error. The V call is TRBV2, the J call TRBJ1-6; 8 bases align to TRBD1. The germline CDR1 and CDR2 sequences are SNHLY and FYNNEI. The CDR3 extends over 15 amino acids. CDR3 sequence: CASSYQGAQNSPPHF. The CDR3 bases are TGTGCCAGCAGTTACCAGGGGGCGCAAAATTCACCCCCCCACTTT.

There are many counts of this clonotype. The chain links TRBV19 to TRBJ2-1; D is uncertain. V lost 3 bases and J 0 bases, leaving 6 bases between the germline ends. CDR1 is LNHDA, CDR2 SQIVND, per germline (reference sequence). The CDR3 consists of 14 residues. The CDR3 is CASSMQISYNEQFF. CDR3 coding DNA: TGTGCCAGTAGTATGCAAATCTCCTACAATGAGCAGTTCTTC.

The chain joins TRBV3-1 to TRBJ2-7; TRBD1 or TRBD2 may be the D gene (5 bases each). Germline V lookup: CDR1 LGHDT, CDR2 YNNKEL (reference sequence). The V end was cut by 0 bases, the J end by 4 bases, with 16 bases between. The CDR3 runs 16 residues. CDR3: CASSQDASGRAYEQYF. CDR3 bases: TGTGCCAGCAGCCAAGACGCTTCGGGACGCGCATACGAGCAGTACTTC.

Ten or more counts support this clonotype. V and J are TRBV4-1 and TRBJ2-7, with TRBD2 matching over 8 bases. V dropped 2 bases and J dropped 0; count of bases not matched to a gene: 3. The germline V gene has CDR1 MGHRA and CDR2 YSYEKL. The CDR3 runs 15 residues. CDR3 sequence reads: CASSQTSGASYEQYF. The CDR3 nucleotides read TGCGCCAGCAGCCAAACTAGCGGAGCCTCCTACGAGCAGTACTTC.

The chain couples TRBV11-1 to TRBJ2-5; 10 bases match TRBD1. J lost 5 bases, V lost 8 bases, and 8 bases had no gene match. Germline assignment: CDR1 SGHAT and CDR2 FQDESV (reference sequence). The CDR3 runs 14 residues. CDR3 region: CASPPTGGMETQYF. In DNA, the CDR3 is TGTGCCAGCCCTCCGACAGGGGGCATGGAGACCCAGTACTTC.

This clonotype showed up just a few times. The rearrangement links TRBV12-3 or TRBV12-4 to TRBJ1-1, with 7 bases that match TRBD1. Trimming cost V 6 bases and J 11 bases; bases outside gene matches: 9. CDR3 length: 12 amino acids. The CDR3 region is CASRRTGPMAFF. CDR3 DNA sequence: TGTGCCAGCAGGAGGACAGGTCCGATGGCTTTCTTT.